The 6 T cell receptor beta chains presented below share a single source sample, sequenced in a study of cytomegalovirus exposure and HLA in healthy donors. Researchers ran the PCR with 60 Vbeta and 13 Jbeta primers. Using immunoSEQ multiplex PCR, the repertoire was profiled, and TCRdb retains in-frame clones only, with some absent. The table lists 150,000 or so clones, 75% to 80% of them singletons. The sample was PBMCs. All receptors come from a male donor in good health and CMV-seronegative.

The J gene is TRBJ1-3, the V gene TRBV28, with 8 bases that match TRBD1. Per germline, CDR1 MDHEN and CDR2 SYDVKM. The V gene end was trimmed by 5 bases and the J gene end by 9 bases; junction bases not matched to a gene: 9. There are 14 residues in the CDR3. In nucleotides, the CDR3 is TGTGCCAGCAGTGACGGACAGGGTAAAAGCACCATATATTTT. Protein: CASSDGQGKSTIYF.

With respect to this clone: Compared with germline, one end of the junction differs, possibly owing to a read error. The V call is TRBV5-4, the J call TRBJ1-4; 11 bases are a match to TRBD1. The CDR3 runs to 17 residues. Germline V lookup: CDR1 SGHNT, CDR2 YYREEE (reference sequence). DNA for the CDR3: TGTGCCAGCAGCCCGGGACAGGGGGTGGCCACCGGCGAAAAACCGTTTTTT. It encodes CASSPGQGVATGEKPFF.

This chain joins TRBV9 and TRBJ2-3; 9 bases are a match to TRBD2. Germline V gene data show CDR1 as SGDLS and CDR2 as YYNGEE. The CDR3 runs to 16 residues. Trimming took 0 bases from V and 1 from J; bases not matched to a gene: 3. In DNA, the CDR3 is TGTGCCAGCAGCGTAGATCCTAGCGGGGGCACAGATACGCAGTATTTT. Translated: CASSVDPSGGTDTQYF.

The V gene is TRBV12-5, the J gene TRBJ2-7; a weak D match, TRBD1 (7 bases). The CDR3 has 13 amino acids. The V gene's germline CDR1 is LGHNT and CDR2 FRNRAP. V lost 7 bases, J lost 6 bases, and 16 bases lay in between. The CDR3 DNA reads as TGTGCTAGTGCCACAGGGGTCGGGGGCGAGCAGTACTTC. This encodes CASATGVGGEQYF.

The chain combines TRBV7-2 with TRBJ1-4; tentatively, D is TRBD1 (5 bases). Between the trimmed V and J ends, which lost 5 bases and 4 bases, there was a span of 8 bases. The CDR3 length is 13 residues. Germline CDR1 reads SGHTA; CDR2 reads FQGNSA. Here the CDR3 DNA reads TGTGCCAGCAGCCAGACAGATAATGAAAAACTGTTTTTT. It specifies CASSQTDNEKLFF.

The chain links TRBV9 to TRBJ2-2; D ambiguous. Trimming left V 4 bases short and J 5 bases short, with 15 bases between. Germline loops: CDR1 SGDLS, CDR2 YYNGEE. This CDR3 spans 15 amino acids. DNA for the CDR3: TGTGCCAGCAGCTCCCGTCGAGGCCTTACCGGGGAGCTGTTTTTT. Protein sequence: CASSSRRGLTGELFF.